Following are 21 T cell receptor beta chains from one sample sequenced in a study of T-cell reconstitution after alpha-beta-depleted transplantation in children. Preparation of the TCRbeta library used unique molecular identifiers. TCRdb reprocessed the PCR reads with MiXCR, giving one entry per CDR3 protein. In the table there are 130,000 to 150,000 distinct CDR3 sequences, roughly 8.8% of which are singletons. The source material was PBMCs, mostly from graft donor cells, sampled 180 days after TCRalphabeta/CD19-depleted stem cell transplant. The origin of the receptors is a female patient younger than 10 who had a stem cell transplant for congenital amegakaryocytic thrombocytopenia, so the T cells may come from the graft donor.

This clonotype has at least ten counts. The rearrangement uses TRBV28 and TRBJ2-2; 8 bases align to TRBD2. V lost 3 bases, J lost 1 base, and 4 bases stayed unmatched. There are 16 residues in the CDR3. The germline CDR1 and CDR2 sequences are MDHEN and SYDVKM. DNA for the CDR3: TGTGCCAGCAGTTTGGGGCTAGCGGGGAACACCGGGGAGCTGTTTTTT. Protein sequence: CASSLGLAGNTGELFF. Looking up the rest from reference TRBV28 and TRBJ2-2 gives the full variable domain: DVKVTQSSRYLVKRTGEKVFLECVQDMDHENMFWYRQDPGLGLRLIYFSYDVKMKEKGDIPEGYSVSREKKERFSLILESASTNQTSMYLCASSLGLAGNTGELFFGEGSRLTVL.

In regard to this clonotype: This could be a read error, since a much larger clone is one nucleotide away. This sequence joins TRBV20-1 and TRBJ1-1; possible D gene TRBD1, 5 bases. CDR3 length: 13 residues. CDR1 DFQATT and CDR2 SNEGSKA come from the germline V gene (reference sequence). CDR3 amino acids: CSVWGMMNIEAFF. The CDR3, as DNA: TGCAGTGTATGGGGGATGATGAACATTGAAGCTTTCTTT.

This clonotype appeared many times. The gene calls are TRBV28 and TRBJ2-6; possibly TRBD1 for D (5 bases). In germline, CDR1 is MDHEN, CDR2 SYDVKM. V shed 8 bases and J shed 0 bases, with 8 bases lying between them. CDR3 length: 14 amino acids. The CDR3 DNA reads TGTGCCAGCGGGGCCTCCTCTGGGGCCAACGTCCTGACTTTC. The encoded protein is CASGASSGANVLTF.

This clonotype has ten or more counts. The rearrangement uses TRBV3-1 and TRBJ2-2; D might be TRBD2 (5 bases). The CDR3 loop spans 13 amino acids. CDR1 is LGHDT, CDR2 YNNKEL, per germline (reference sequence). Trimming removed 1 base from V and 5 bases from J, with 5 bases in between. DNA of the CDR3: TGTGCCAGCAGCCAAGCGGGGACCGGGGAGCTGTTTTTT. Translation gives CASSQAGTGELFF.

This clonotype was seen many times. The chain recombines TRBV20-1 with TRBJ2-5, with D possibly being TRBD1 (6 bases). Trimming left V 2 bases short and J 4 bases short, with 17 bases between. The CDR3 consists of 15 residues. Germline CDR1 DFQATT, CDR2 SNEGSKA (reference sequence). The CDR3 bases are TGCAGTGCTAGACCCCCTCAGGGGTTAGCAGAGACCCAGTACTTC. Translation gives CSARPPQGLAETQYF.

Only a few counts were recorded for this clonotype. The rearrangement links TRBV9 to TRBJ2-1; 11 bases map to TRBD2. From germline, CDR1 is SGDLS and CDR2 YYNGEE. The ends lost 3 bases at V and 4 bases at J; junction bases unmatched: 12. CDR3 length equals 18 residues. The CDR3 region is CASSALFGTSGSYNEQFF. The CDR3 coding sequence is TGTGCCAGCAGCGCCCTATTCGGAACTAGCGGGAGTTACAATGAGCAGTTCTTC.

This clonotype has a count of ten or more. The CDR3 DNA reads TGCGCCAGCAGCTTGGTCCCGGGACAGGGGAATCAGCAGTTCTTC. It yields the protein CASSLVPGQGNQQFF. V is TRBV5-1 and J is TRBJ2-1; 10 bases are a match to TRBD1. Germline V gene data show CDR1 as SGHRS and CDR2 as YFSETQ. This CDR3 has 15 residues. V trimming: 0 bases; J trimming: 11 bases; junction bases outside the gene matches: 8.

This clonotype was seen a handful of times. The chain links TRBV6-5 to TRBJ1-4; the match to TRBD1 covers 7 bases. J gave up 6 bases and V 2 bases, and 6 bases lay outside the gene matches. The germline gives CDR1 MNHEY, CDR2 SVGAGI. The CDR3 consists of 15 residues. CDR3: CASSYQGGRDEKLFF. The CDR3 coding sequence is TGTGCCAGCAGTTACCAGGGGGGGCGCGATGAAAAACTGTTTTTT.

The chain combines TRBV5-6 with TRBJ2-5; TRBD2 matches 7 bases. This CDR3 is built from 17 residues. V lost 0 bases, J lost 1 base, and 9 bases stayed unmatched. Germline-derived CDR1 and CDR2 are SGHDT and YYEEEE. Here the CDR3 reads CASSLAGKGLVQETQYF. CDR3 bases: TGTGCCAGCAGCTTGGCGGGGAAAGGACTAGTCCAAGAGACCCAGTACTTC. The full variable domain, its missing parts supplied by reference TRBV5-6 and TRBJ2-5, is DAGVTQSPTHLIKTRGQQVTLRCSPKSGHDTVSWYQQALGQGPQFIFQYYEEEERQRGNFPDRFSGHQFPNYSSELNVNALLLGDSALYLCASSLAGKGLVQETQYFGPGTRLLVL.

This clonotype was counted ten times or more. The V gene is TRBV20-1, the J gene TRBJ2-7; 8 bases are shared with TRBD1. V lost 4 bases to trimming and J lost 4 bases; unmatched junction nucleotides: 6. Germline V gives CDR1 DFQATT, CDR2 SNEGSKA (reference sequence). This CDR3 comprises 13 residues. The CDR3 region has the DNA TGCAGTGCTAACCCGGGACAGGTTTACGAGCAGTACTTC. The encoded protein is CSANPGQVYEQYF.

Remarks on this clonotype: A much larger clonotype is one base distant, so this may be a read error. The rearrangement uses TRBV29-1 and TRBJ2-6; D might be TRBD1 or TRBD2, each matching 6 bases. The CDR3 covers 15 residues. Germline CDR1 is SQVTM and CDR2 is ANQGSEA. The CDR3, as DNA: TGCAGCGCAGTTGTGTCAGGGTCGGGGGCCAACGGCCTGACTTTC. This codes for CSAVVSGSGANGLTF.

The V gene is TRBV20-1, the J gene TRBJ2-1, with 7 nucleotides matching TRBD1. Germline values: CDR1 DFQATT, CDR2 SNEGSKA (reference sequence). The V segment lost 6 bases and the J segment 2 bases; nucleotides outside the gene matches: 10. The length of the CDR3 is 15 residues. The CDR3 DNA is TGCAGTGCCCCACCGCCGGGACAGCCCTACAATGAGCAGTTCTTC. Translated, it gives CSAPPPGQPYNEQFF.

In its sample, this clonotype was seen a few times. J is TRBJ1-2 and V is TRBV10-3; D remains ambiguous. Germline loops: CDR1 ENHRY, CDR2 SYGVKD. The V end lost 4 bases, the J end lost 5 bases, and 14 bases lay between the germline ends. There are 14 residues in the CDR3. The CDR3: CAISVPSNLYGYTF. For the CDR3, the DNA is TGTGCCATCAGTGTTCCATCCAACCTTTATGGCTACACCTTC.

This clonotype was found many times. The CDR3 spells CASSSNPAREQFF. As DNA, the CDR3 is TGTGCCAGCAGCTCCAACCCGGCTAGGGAGCAGTTCTTC. The chain is built from TRBV5-5 and TRBJ2-1; D is unresolved. The CDR3 length is 13 residues. Germline CDR1 SGHKS, CDR2 YYEKEE (reference sequence). With 3 bases removed from V and 10 bases from J, the gap between germline ends came to 14 bases.

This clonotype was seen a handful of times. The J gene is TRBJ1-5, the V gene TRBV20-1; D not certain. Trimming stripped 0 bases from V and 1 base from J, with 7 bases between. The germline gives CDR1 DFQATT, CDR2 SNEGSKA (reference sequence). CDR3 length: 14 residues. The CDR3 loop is CSARDPSSNQPQHF. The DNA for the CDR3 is TGCAGTGCTAGAGACCCATCGAGCAATCAGCCCCAGCATTTT.

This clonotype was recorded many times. The CDR3 protein is CASSLRRPLTSYNEQFF. DNA for the CDR3: TGTGCCAGCAGCTTAAGGCGGCCACTGACTTCCTACAATGAGCAGTTCTTC. This chain connects TRBV7-9 to TRBJ2-1; D remains ambiguous. CDR1 is SEHNR, CDR2 FQNEAQ, per germline (reference sequence). Trimming removed 2 bases at V and 1 base at J, with 15 bases between. The CDR3 sequence is 17 residues long.

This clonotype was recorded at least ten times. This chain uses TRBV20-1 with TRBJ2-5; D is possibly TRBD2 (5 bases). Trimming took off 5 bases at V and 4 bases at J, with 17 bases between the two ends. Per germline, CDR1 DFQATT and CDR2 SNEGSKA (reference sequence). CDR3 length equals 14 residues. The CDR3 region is CSAHLWRGGETQYF. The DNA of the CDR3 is TGCAGTGCTCATCTGTGGCGCGGAGGAGAGACCCAGTACTTC.

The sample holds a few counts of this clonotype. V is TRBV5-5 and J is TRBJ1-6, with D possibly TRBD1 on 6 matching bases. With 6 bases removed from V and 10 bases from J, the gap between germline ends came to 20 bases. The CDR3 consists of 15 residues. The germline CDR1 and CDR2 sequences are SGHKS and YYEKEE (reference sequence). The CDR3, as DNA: TGTGCCAGCACCCCCCTAGGAACAGGGAACTCACCCCTCCACTTT. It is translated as CASTPLGTGNSPLHF.

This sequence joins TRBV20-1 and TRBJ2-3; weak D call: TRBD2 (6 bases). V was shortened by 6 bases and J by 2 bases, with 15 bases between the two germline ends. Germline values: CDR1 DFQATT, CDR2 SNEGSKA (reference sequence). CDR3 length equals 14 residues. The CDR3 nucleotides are TGCAGTGCCCTCAGACTAGTTTCCACAGATACGCAGTATTTT. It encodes CSALRLVSTDTQYF.

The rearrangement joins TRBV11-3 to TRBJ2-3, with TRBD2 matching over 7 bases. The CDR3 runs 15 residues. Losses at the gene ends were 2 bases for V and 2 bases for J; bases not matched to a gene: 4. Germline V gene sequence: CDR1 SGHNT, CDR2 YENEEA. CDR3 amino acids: CASSLSSGVTDTQYF. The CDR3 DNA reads TGTGCCAGCAGCTTATCGAGCGGGGTCACAGATACGCAGTATTTT.

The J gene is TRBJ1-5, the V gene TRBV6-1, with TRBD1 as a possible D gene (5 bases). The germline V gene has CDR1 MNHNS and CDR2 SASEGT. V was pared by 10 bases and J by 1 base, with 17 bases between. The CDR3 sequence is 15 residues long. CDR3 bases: TGTGCCACCGGATTGGGGACGAACAGCAATCAGCCCCAGCATTTT. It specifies CATGLGTNSNQPQHF.